The 5 T cell receptor beta chains reported below all come from one sample, sequenced in a study of shared clonotypes between healthy human individuals. Data came from immunoSEQ multiplex PCR; TCRdb stores just in-frame clones and leaves some out. The sample has just over 2,000,000 clones, roughly 95% seen once. The specimen was naive CD4+ T cells sorted from blood. The subset denotes: CD45RA+ positively selected. The receptors originated from a man between 18 and 29 years old in good health.

The rearrangement joins TRBV5-1 to TRBJ2-6; 7 bases align to TRBD1. The CDR3 contains 15 residues. After removal of 0 bases from V and 15 bases from J, the junction contained 12 bases not matched to a gene. The germline gives CDR1 SGHRS, CDR2 YFSETQ. The CDR3 DNA reads as TGCGCCAGCAGCTTGGGTGCCGGGACAGTGTTCGACCTGACTTTC. Residues: CASSLGAGTVFDLTF.

The V and J genes are TRBV20-1 and TRBJ2-3, with 9 bases that match TRBD1. CDR1 and CDR2 from the germline V gene are DFQATT and SNEGSKA (reference sequence). V was pared by 1 base and J by 13 bases, with 0 bases of the junction left unmatched. The CDR3 contains 10 residues. DNA of the CDR3: TGCAGTGCTAGAGGGACAGGGGAGTATTTT. Translating it yields CSARGTGEYF.

The CDR3 coding sequence is TGTGCCAGCAGCTCGCAGGGGGGGCGGAACACTGAAGCTTTCTTT. Protein: CASSSQGGRNTEAFF. V gene TRBV7-9 combines with J gene TRBJ1-1, with 7 bases fitting TRBD1. The junction had 6 bases not matched to a gene; V was cut back by 4 bases and J by 1 base. Germline loops: CDR1 SEHNR, CDR2 FQNEAQ (reference sequence). The CDR3 has 15 residues.

This clone has only one observation. The chain's CDR3 is CAWSWTGDGYTF. DNA of the CDR3: TGTGCCTGGAGCTGGACAGGGGACGGCTACACCTTC. The chain carries TRBV30 and TRBJ1-2; 9 positions match TRBD1. The germline gives CDR1 GTSNPN, CDR2 SVGIG (reference sequence). The V gene end was trimmed by 3 bases and the J gene end by 8 bases; junction bases not matched to a gene: 4. The CDR3 length is 12 residues. Complete variable domain (other parts from reference TRBV30 and TRBJ1-2): SQTIHQWPATLVQPVGSPLSLECTVEGTSNPNLYWYRQAAGRGLQLLFYSVGIGQISSEVPQNLSASRPQDRQFILSSKKLLLSDSGFYLCAWSWTGDGYTFGSGTRLTVV.

The V and J genes are TRBV5-1 and TRBJ1-2, with D tentatively TRBD1 (6 bases). The germline gives CDR1 SGHRS, CDR2 YFSETQ. The V gene lost 3 bases and the J gene lost 4 bases, with 13 bases spanning the gap. The CDR3 is made up of 14 amino acids. CDR3 amino acids: CASSSITGPYGYTF. For the CDR3, the DNA is TGCGCCAGCAGCTCCATTACAGGGCCCTATGGCTACACCTTC.